This T cell receptor (beta chain) came from a study of cytomegalovirus exposure and HLA in healthy donors. Germline CDR1 is SGHDN and CDR2 is FVKESK. The CDR3 totals 12 residues. Between the trimmed V and J ends, which lost 1 base and 11 bases, there was a span of 9 bases. Sequenced by immunoSEQ multiplex PCR; TCRdb stores in-frame clones only, minus some. The data hold 90,000 to 150,000 clones, with approximately 87% observed a single time. This sequence originates from a woman in her late teens or twenties in good health and CMV-seropositive. V and J are TRBV14 and TRBJ2-1; D call uncertain. Sample: PBMCs. The CDR3 nucleotides are TGTGCCAGCAGCCAAGGGGCCAGTAAGCAGTTCTTC. Translated, it gives CASSQGASKQFF.